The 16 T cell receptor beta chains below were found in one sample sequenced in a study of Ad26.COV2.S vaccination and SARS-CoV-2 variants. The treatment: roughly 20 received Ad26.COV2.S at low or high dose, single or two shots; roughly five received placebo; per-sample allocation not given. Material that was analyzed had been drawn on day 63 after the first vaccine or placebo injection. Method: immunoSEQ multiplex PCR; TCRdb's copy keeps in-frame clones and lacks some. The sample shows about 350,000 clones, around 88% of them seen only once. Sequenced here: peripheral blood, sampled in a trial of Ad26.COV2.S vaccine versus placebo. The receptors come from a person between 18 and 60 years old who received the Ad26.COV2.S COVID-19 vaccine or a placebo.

The DNA for the CDR3 is TGTGCCAGCAGTACGGGACAGGGTACTGAAGCTTTCTTT. This sequence encodes CASSTGQGTEAFF. The rearrangement uses TRBV12-3 or TRBV12-4 and TRBJ1-1; 9 positions agree with TRBD1. CDR3 size: 13 residues. V lost 5 bases to trimming and J lost 5 bases; unmatched junction nucleotides: 3.

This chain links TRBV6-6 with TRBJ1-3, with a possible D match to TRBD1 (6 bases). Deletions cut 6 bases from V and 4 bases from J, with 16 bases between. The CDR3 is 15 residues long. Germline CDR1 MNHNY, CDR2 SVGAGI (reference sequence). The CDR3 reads CASRYDRSPGNTIYF. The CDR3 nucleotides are TGTGCCAGCAGGTACGACAGGTCGCCGGGAAACACCATATATTTT.

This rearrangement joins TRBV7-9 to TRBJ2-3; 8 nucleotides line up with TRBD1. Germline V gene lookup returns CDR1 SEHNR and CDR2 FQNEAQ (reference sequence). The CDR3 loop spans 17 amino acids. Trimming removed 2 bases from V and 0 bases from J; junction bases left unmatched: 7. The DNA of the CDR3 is TGTGCCAGCAGCTTAAGAGAATGGGACAGGAGCACAGATACGCAGTATTTT. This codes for CASSLREWDRSTDTQYF.

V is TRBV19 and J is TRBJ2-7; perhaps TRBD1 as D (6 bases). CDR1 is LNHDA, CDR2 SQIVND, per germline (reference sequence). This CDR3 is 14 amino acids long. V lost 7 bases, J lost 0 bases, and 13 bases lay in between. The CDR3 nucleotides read TGTGCCAGTAAGGTCTCGGACAGCTCCTACGAGCAGTACTTC. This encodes CASKVSDSSYEQYF.

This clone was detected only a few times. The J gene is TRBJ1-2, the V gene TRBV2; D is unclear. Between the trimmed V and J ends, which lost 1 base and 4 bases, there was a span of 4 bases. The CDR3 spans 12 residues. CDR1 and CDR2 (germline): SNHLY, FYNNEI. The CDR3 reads CASSEGTYGYTF. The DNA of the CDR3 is TGTGCCAGCAGTGAAGGGACCTATGGCTACACCTTC.

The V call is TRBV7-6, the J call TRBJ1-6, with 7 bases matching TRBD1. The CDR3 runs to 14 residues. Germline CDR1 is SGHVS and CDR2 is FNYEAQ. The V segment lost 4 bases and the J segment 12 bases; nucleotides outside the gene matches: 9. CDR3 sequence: CASSSFQGGKPLHF. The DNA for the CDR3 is TGTGCCAGCAGCTCCTTCCAGGGGGGGAAACCCCTCCACTTT.

Here the CDR3 DNA reads TGCGCCAGCAGCCAAGACGACTGGAGCAATCAGCCCCAGCATTTT. It encodes CASSQDDWSNQPQHF. The chain recombines TRBV4-1 with TRBJ1-5; D ambiguous. CDR3 length: 15 residues. Germline CDR1 MGHRA, CDR2 YSYEKL. Trimming left V 0 bases short and J 1 base short, with 7 bases between.

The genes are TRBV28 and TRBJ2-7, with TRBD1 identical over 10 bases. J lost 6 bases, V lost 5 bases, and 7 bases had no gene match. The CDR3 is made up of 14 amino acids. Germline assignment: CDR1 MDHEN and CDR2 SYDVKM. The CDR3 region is CASSIRDRGSEQYF. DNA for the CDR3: TGTGCCAGCAGTATTAGGGACAGGGGTTCCGAGCAGTACTTC.

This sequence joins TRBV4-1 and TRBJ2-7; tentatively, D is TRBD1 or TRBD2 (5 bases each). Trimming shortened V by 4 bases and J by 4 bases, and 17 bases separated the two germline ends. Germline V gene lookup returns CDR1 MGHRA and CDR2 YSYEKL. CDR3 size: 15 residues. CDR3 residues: CASSLTSSGPYEQYF. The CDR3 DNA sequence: TGCGCCAGCAGCCTAACCTCTTCGGGACCTTACGAGCAGTACTTC.

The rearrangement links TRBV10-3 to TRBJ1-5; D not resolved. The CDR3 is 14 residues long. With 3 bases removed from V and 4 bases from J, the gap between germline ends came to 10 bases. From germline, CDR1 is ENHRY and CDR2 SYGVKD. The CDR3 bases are TGTGCCATCAGTGAAAGGAGGGAGAATCAGCCCCAGCATTTT. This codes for CAISERRENQPQHF.

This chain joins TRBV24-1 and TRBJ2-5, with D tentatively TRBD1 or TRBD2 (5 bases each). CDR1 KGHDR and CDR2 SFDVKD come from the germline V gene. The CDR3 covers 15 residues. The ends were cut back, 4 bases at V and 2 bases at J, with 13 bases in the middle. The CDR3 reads CATSDPEGPQETQYF. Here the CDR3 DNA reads TGTGCCACCAGTGACCCCGAGGGGCCTCAAGAGACCCAGTACTTC.

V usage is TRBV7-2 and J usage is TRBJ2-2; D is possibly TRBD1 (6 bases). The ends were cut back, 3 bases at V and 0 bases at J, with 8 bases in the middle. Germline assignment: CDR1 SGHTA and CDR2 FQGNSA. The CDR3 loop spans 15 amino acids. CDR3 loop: CASSLGAPNTGELFF. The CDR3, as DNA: TGTGCCAGCAGCTTGGGGGCCCCGAACACCGGGGAGCTGTTTTTT. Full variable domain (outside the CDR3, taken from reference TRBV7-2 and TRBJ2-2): GAGVSQSPSNKVTEKGKDVELRCDPISGHTALYWYRQSLGQGLEFLIYFQGNSAPDKSGLPSDRFSAERTGGSVSTLTIQRTQQEDSAVYLCASSLGAPNTGELFFGEGSRLTVL.

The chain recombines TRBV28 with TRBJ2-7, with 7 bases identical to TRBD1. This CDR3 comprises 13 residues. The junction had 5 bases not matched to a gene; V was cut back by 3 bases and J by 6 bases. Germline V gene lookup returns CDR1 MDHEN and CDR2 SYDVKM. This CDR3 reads CASSLTGTREQYF. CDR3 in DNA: TGTGCCAGCAGTTTGACAGGGACCCGCGAGCAGTACTTC. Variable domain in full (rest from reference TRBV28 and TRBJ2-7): DVKVTQSSRYLVKRTGEKVFLECVQDMDHENMFWYRQDPGLGLRLIYFSYDVKMKEKGDIPEGYSVSREKKERFSLILESASTNQTSMYLCASSLTGTREQYFGPGTRLTVT.

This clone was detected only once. CDR3 amino acids: CASSLATGAAYNEQFF. The CDR3 region has the DNA TGCGCCAGCAGCTTGGCCACGGGGGCGGCCTACAATGAGCAGTTCTTC. The chain recombines TRBV5-1 with TRBJ2-1; D might be TRBD1 or TRBD2, each matching 6 bases. Germline values: CDR1 SGHRS, CDR2 YFSETQ. The CDR3 has 16 residues. V was clipped by 0 bases and J by 2 bases, with 12 bases between them.

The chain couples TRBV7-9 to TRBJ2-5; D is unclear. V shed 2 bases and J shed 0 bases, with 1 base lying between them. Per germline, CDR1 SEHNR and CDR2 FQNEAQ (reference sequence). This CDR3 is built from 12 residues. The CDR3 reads CASSLNQETQYF. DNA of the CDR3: TGTGCCAGCAGCTTAAACCAAGAGACCCAGTACTTC.

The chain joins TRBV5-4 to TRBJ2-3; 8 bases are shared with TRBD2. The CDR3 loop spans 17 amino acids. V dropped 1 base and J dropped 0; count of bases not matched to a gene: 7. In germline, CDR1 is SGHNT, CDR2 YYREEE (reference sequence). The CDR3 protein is CASSLKVAGISTDTQYF. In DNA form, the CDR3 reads TGTGCCAGCAGCTTGAAGGTAGCGGGAATAAGCACAGATACGCAGTATTTT.